Detailed here is one T cell receptor beta chain. These data belong to a study of shared clonotypes between healthy human individuals. Germline lookup yields CDR1 MDHEN and CDR2 SYDVKM. The CDR3 has 13 residues. The junction had 5 bases not matched to a gene; V was cut back by 6 bases and J by 4 bases. Around 32,000 T cell genomes (approximately 300 ng DNA) went into each PBMC replicate. As handled by the study authors: ImmunoSEQ only sent back junction sequences with no quality scores, so filtering was done differently. The assay was immunoSEQ multiplex PCR, and TCRdb's table has in-frame clones only and misses some. D and trimming were read from the DNA, whereas the V and J calls and clone size are those reported in that table. The table lists 550,000 to 600,000 clones, around three quarters of them singletons. The study used approximately 92 million PBMCs per unsorted sample for genomic DNA.

The rearrangement joins TRBV28 to TRBJ1-1; 7 bases line up with TRBD1. Input material: PBMCs. The TCR comes from a woman in her forties in good health. Some clones in this sample may be carry-over from other donors' samples. The CDR3 protein is CASSRDRVTEAFF. The CDR3 nucleotides are TGTGCCAGCAGCCGCGACAGGGTCACTGAAGCTTTCTTT.